These 17 T cell receptor beta chains originate from one sample sequenced in a study of blood T cell repertoires in COVID-19. The assay was immunoSEQ multiplex PCR, and TCRdb's table has in-frame clones only and misses some. The top ten clones hold 2.5% to 3.5% of a sample with more than 350,000 clones, 70% to 90% of them seen once. The sequenced sample consisted of peripheral blood. Receptor source: a woman between 25 and 40 years old with COVID-19, enrolled during active disease.

The chain has TRBV4-3 and TRBJ2-7; 11 nucleotides match TRBD2. The CDR3 extends over 15 amino acids. Germline CDR1 reads LGHNA; CDR2 reads YSLEER. Unmatched junction bases numbered 3, after V lost 1 base and J lost 4 bases. The CDR3 bases are TGCGCCAGCAGCCAAGGACTAGCGGGGCATTACGAGCAGTACTTC. It codes for CASSQGLAGHYEQYF.

The gene calls are TRBV9 and TRBJ2-2; the D gene is possibly TRBD1 (5 bases). Trimming shortened V by 4 bases and J by 6 bases, and 13 bases separated the two germline ends. The CDR3 length is 14 residues. Germline CDR1 and CDR2: SGDLS and YYNGEE. CDR3: CASSLGEGAGELFF. CDR3 in DNA: TGTGCCAGCAGCTTGGGTGAAGGGGCCGGGGAGCTGTTTTTT.

This rearrangement joins TRBV10-3 to TRBJ2-7, with 9 bases lining up with TRBD1. Trimming at V came to 10 bases and at J to 2 bases, leaving 9 bases not matched to a gene. This CDR3 region has 14 residues. Germline values: CDR1 ENHRY, CDR2 SYGVKD. CDR3 sequence reads: CATGDRVATYEQYF. DNA for the CDR3: TGTGCCACCGGGGACAGGGTGGCCACCTACGAGCAGTACTTC.

The chain employs TRBV5-1 and TRBJ2-3; the match to TRBD1 covers 8 bases. The CDR3 is made up of 17 amino acids. J gave up 3 bases and V 4 bases, and 13 bases lay outside the gene matches. The V gene's germline CDR1 is SGHRS and CDR2 YFSETQ. The CDR3 region has the DNA TGCGCCAGCAGCCCGGGGTTAGACAGGGGCAGAACAGATACGCAGTATTTT. This translates into CASSPGLDRGRTDTQYF.

This chain links TRBV4-3 with TRBJ2-1; D is perhaps TRBD1 (6 bases). The CDR3 runs 16 residues. Germline V gene lookup returns CDR1 LGHNA and CDR2 YSLEER. V shed 1 base and J shed 2 bases, with 12 bases lying between them. CDR3 residues: CASSQGVGATYNEQFF. CDR3 DNA sequence: TGCGCCAGCAGCCAAGGTGTGGGGGCCACCTACAATGAGCAGTTCTTC.

The rearrangement joins TRBV6-5 to TRBJ1-2; 10 bases agree with TRBD1. V lost 6 bases to trimming and J lost 8 bases; unmatched junction nucleotides: 9. The CDR3 length is 14 residues. The V gene's germline CDR1 is MNHEY and CDR2 SVGAGI. Here the CDR3 reads CASRPGGTGVGYTF. As DNA, the CDR3 is TGTGCCAGCAGACCGGGAGGGACAGGGGTCGGCTACACCTTC.

The chain recombines TRBV19 with TRBJ2-7, with 7 bases lining up with TRBD2. V lost 6 bases and J lost 4; bases outside the gene matches: 9. CDR1 is LNHDA and CDR2 is SQIVND in the germline V gene (reference sequence). The CDR3 extends over 14 amino acids. CDR3 amino acids: CASSRTRTSYEQYF. In DNA, the CDR3 is TGTGCCAGTAGCCGGACTAGGACCTCTTACGAGCAGTACTTC.

This chain links TRBV21-1 with TRBJ1-6; the DNA was not used to check the table's D call, TRBD1. TRBV21-1 is recorded as a pseudogene. The CDR3 extends over 16 amino acids. In nucleotides, the CDR3 is TGTGCCAGCAGCAAAGAAAGAGACAGTTATAATTCACCCCTCCACTTT. Encoded protein: CASSKERDSYNSPLHF.

The chain carries TRBV18 and TRBJ2-2, with TRBD1 matching 11 bases. Germline CDR1 and CDR2: KGHSH and LQKENI. The CDR3 is made up of 19 amino acids. The junction had 16 bases not matched to a gene; V was cut back by 3 bases and J by 7 bases. Written as DNA, the CDR3 is TGTGCCAGCTCACCCCAAAATTCGGACAGGGGGCGACTTGGCGGGGAGCTGTTTTTT. It yields the protein CASSPQNSDRGRLGGELFF.

V gene TRBV3-1 (or the pseudogene TRBV3-2) combines with J gene TRBJ1-2, with D possibly TRBD1 on 5 matching bases. V was pared by 1 base and J by 8 bases, with 11 bases between. Germline loops: CDR1 LGHDT, CDR2 YNNKEL (reference sequence). The CDR3 contains 13 residues. The CDR3 loop reads CASSQVRQGGYTF. The DNA of the CDR3 is TGTGCCAGCAGCCAAGTTCGGCAGGGCGGCTACACCTTC.

CDR3 nucleotide sequence: TGTGCCAGCAGTCCCACATACGACTCGCCCGGGAGTCCTCCCTACGAGCAGTACTTC. This encodes CASSPTYDSPGSPPYEQYF. The chain is built from TRBV3-1 (or the pseudogene TRBV3-2) and TRBJ2-7; TRBD2 is a possible D gene (6 bases). Germline values: CDR1 LGHDT, CDR2 YNNKEL (reference sequence). The V end was cut by 6 bases, the J end by 2 bases, with 29 bases between. This CDR3 is built from 19 residues.

The rearrangement links TRBV15 to TRBJ1-2; the match to TRBD1 covers 8 bases. CDR1 and CDR2 from the germline V gene are LNHNV and YYDKDF (reference sequence). Losses at the gene ends were 0 bases for V and 9 bases for J; bases not matched to a gene: 9. The CDR3 has 15 amino acids. For the CDR3, the DNA is TGTGCCACCAGCAGAGATCCGACAGGGGAGATTAGCTACACCTTC. It codes for CATSRDPTGEISYTF.

This clone was counted a single time. The chain couples TRBV15 to TRBJ2-4; D remains unclear. V was trimmed by 0 bases and J by 4 bases, leaving 4 bases between them. CDR1 LNHNV and CDR2 YYDKDF come from the germline V gene (reference sequence). The CDR3 has 13 residues. CDR3 sequence (DNA): TGTGCCACCAGCAGAGACCTGAAAAACATTCAGTACTTC. Protein: CATSRDLKNIQYF. Using reference TRBV15 and TRBJ2-4 for the parts outside the CDR3, the full variable domain is DAMVIQNPRYQVTQFGKPVTLSCSQTLNHNVMYWYQQKSSQAPKLLFHYYDKDFNNEADTPDNFQSRRPNTSFCFLDIRSPGLGDTAMYLCATSRDLKNIQYFGAGTRLSVL.

Only a few counts were recorded for this clone. This chain links TRBV7-2 with TRBJ2-5, with a weak D call TRBD2 (5 bases). Germline CDR1 is SGHTA and CDR2 is FQGNSA. Between the trimmed V and J ends, which lost 5 bases and 1 base, there was a span of 14 bases. The CDR3 length is 15 residues. CDR3 bases: TGTGCCAGCAGCCCTCTCGGACTTTCCCAAGAGACCCAGTACTTC. Its protein product is CASSPLGLSQETQYF.

The CDR3 spells CATSDPGQNQPQHF. The CDR3, as DNA: TGTGCCACCAGTGACCCGGGACAGAATCAGCCCCAGCATTTT. The chain uses TRBV24-1 and TRBJ1-5, with 7 nucleotides matching TRBD1. J gave up 4 bases and V 4 bases, and 3 bases lay outside the gene matches. Germline V gene data show CDR1 as KGHDR and CDR2 as SFDVKD. The CDR3 totals 14 residues.

This rearrangement joins TRBV12-5 to TRBJ2-1; possible D gene TRBD1, 6 bases. The V end was cut by 2 bases, the J end by 15 bases, with 17 bases between. Germline V gene lookup returns CDR1 LGHNT and CDR2 FRNRAP. The CDR3 has 13 amino acids. CDR3 DNA sequence: TGTGCTAGTGGTTTGTACCAGGGGACCGCTCGGTTCTTC. This sequence encodes CASGLYQGTARFF.

This clone was detected only a few times. This chain connects TRBV24-1 to TRBJ2-2; 7 nucleotides agree with TRBD1. The CDR3 sequence is 17 residues long. After removal of 2 bases from V and 1 base from J, the junction contained 6 bases not matched to a gene. Per germline, CDR1 KGHDR and CDR2 SFDVKD. This chain's CDR3 is CATSDSAQGRNTGELFF. DNA for the CDR3: TGTGCCACCAGTGATTCCGCACAGGGGCGGAACACCGGGGAGCTGTTTTTT.